This TCR beta chain comes out of a study of blood T cell repertoires in COVID-19. Overall study context: PBMCs, B-cell-depleted T cells, or T cells were the source of the cDNA or gDNA that made up the material.

In the original processing: Nucleated cell counts were estimated from reference gene primer amplification. Generated by immunoSEQ multiplex PCR, the TCRdb table keeps only in-frame clones and is missing some. V and J calls and clone size are given by that table; D and trimming were obtained from the DNA. The table includes roughly 26,000 clones, about nine tenths detected once. Between the trimmed V and J ends, which lost 0 bases and 2 bases, there was a span of 13 bases. The CDR3 has 16 amino acids. Germline V gene sequence: CDR1 LGHNT, CDR2 FRNRAP. This chain joins TRBV12-5 and TRBJ1-1; the D gene is possibly TRBD1 (5 bases). Specimen: peripheral blood. The TCR was taken from a human donor in a cohort sampled during active COVID-19. The CDR3 bases are TGTGCTAGTGGTTTGGTACTCGGGGGAGCTAACACTGAAGCTTTCTTT. Its protein is CASGLVLGGANTEAFF.